The clone carrying this T cell receptor (beta chain) has a single count. The antigen remains undetermined. PCR amplification relied on 60 Vbeta primers (plus 13 Jbeta primers). Only in-frame clones appear in the TCRdb table, and some are missing; sequencing was by immunoSEQ multiplex PCR. Found here are 65,000 to 85,000 clones, roughly two thirds of them singletons; the top ten hold 2% to 2.5%. This sample stems from a study of cytomegalovirus exposure and HLA in healthy donors. Study-wide points: The authors judged a highly shared variant cluster likely a sequencing artifact. When the data were analyzed later, several of the most significant clusters appeared to be linked to common viral pathogens. TRBV6-2, TRBV6-3 and some other V segments were unresolvable in 87-base-pair reads.

In germline, CDR1 is LNHNV, CDR2 YYDKDF (reference sequence). This CDR3 contains 16 residues. After removal of 1 base from V and 7 bases from J, the junction contained 6 bases not matched to a gene. Each of the donors was a healthy bone marrow donor. This chain joins TRBV15 and TRBJ2-1, with 11 bases that match TRBD1. The TCR comes from a woman in her twenties or thirties in good health and CMV-seronegative. Input material: PBMCs. CDR3 sequence reads: CATSRATGTGGNEQFF. CDR3 in DNA: TGTGCCACCAGCAGAGCGACCGGGACAGGGGGGAATGAGCAGTTCTTC. The full variable domain, in which reference TRBV15 and TRBJ2-1 provide the parts outside the CDR3, is DAMVIQNPRYQVTQFGKPVTLSCSQTLNHNVMYWYQQKSSQAPKLLFHYYDKDFNNEADTPDNFQSRRPNTSFCFLDIRSPGLGDTAMYLCATSRATGTGGNEQFFGPGTRLTVL.